This TCR beta chain was recovered during a study of blood T cell repertoires in COVID-19. Only in-frame clones appear in the TCRdb table, and some are missing; sequencing was by immunoSEQ multiplex PCR. The sample contains some 200,000 clones, approximately 87% of which appear only once. This CDR3 is 17 amino acids long. The V gene end was trimmed by 0 bases and the J gene end by 0 bases; junction bases not matched to a gene: 5. Germline V gene sequence: CDR1 ENHRY, CDR2 SYGVKD. Ages ranged from about 18 to 100 years, with residence in 20 to 30 US areas. The receptor was isolated from a woman aged 45 to 65 in a cohort exposed to, infected with or recovered from COVID-19 (not recorded which). The chain links TRBV10-3 to TRBJ2-7; 10 bases align to TRBD2. Sequencing was carried out using PBMCs or T cells enriched from blood (not recorded which). The chain's CDR3 is CAISESLAGETSYEQYF. CDR3 nucleotides: TGTGCCATCAGTGAGTCGCTAGCGGGGGAGACCTCCTACGAGCAGTACTTC.